The TCR beta chain under discussion was sequenced for a study of blood T cell repertoires in COVID-19. Study overall: The study drew acute and convalescent COVID-19 samples from the United States, Italy and Spain. Nucleic acid was either cDNA or gDNA, and it came from T cells, B-cell-depleted T cells, or PBMCs.

This clone came up a few times. Original handling: Amplification of reference gene primers was used by the study to estimate nucleated cell counts. Sequenced by immunoSEQ multiplex PCR; TCRdb stores in-frame clones only, minus some. V, J and clone size reflect that table, while D and trimming were determined from the DNA. This sample has more than 65,000 clones, with roughly 85% found just once. The CDR3 has 14 amino acids. V was pared by 7 bases and J by 5 bases, with 7 bases of the junction left unmatched. Germline V CDR1 and CDR2: SNHLY, FYNNEI. The rearrangement links TRBV2 to TRBJ2-2; 7 bases agree with TRBD2. Input material: peripheral blood. The sequence came from a woman in her sixties or seventies with acute or convalescent COVID-19. The CDR3 DNA sequence: TGTGCCAGCATTCGGGGGGAGAAGACCGGGGAGCTGTTTTTT. It codes for CASIRGEKTGELFF.